A selection of T cell receptor beta chains follows, all from one sample in a study of regulatory T cells in long-lasting Graves disease. TCRdb re-analysed the multiplex PCR reads in MiXCR, keeping a single row per CDR3 protein. Of 350,000 to 500,000 distinct CDR3 sequences detected, around 17% appear once; the ten largest clones hold around a quarter. The data also belong to a second study, concerning T cells in Graves' hyperthyroidism and ophthalmopathy.

The material sequenced was peripheral blood mononuclear cells (PBMCs), taken at new diagnosis, from a patient treated with antithyroid drugs. The receptor source for this set is a woman aged 18-29 years with Graves disease. The CDR3 runs from the conserved cysteine through the conserved F or W. The order of the fields is J gene, clone size, D gene, V gene, CDR3 protein, CDR3 DNA. D genes are given only for firm matches. Rows give clone size only sometimes, using once, few, many, or a class for an expanded clone.

>TRBJ2-1|few|TRBD2|TRBV7-8
CASSLEAGVGNEQFF
TGTGCCAGCAGCTTAGAGGCGGGAGTGGGTAATGAGCAGTTCTTC
>TRBJ2-7|-|-|TRBV12-3/TRBV12-4
CASSLKGLPPYEQYF
TGTGCCAGCAGTTTAAAGGGACTTCCTCCCTACGAGCAGTACTTC
>TRBJ1-1|many|-|TRBV7-2
CASSTGHRNTEAFF
TGTGCCAGCAGCACCGGACACCGGAACACTGAAGCTTTCTTT
>TRBJ2-5|few|-|TRBV15
CATSRDPSGRETQYF
TGTGCCACCAGCAGAGATCCGTCGGGGCGTGAGACCCAGTACTTC
>TRBJ2-5|many|-|TRBV28
CASSLGTSVQETQYF
TGTGCCAGCAGTCTAGGGACCTCGGTTCAAGAGACCCAGTACTTC
>TRBJ2-2|few|-|TRBV19
CATKRRQANTGELFF
TGTGCAACCAAAAGGCGACAGGCTAACACCGGGGAGCTGTTTTTT
>TRBJ2-3|few|TRBD2|TRBV5-6
CASSSLPGRDLTSGRTSTDTQYF
TGTGCCAGCAGCTCCCTCCCGGGGAGGGACCTGACTAGCGGTCGAACTAGCACAGATACGCAGTATTTT
>TRBJ1-5|many|-|TRBV30
CAWGGFDQPQHF
TGTGCCTGGGGGGGGTTCGATCAGCCCCAGCATTTT
>TRBJ2-1|-|TRBD1|TRBV15
CATSSYRDRGVLGEQFF
TGTGCCACCAGCAGTTACCGGGACAGGGGTGTATTGGGTGAGCAGTTCTTC
>TRBJ1-3|-|TRBD1|TRBV4-1
CASSQQGAGNTIYF
TGCGCCAGCAGCCAACAGGGGGCTGGAAACACCATATATTTT
>TRBJ2-7|-|-|TRBV20-1
CSARAPDSYEQYF
TGCAGTGCTAGGGCTCCCGATTCCTACGAGCAGTACTTC
>TRBJ2-3|few|-|TRBV6-9
CASSYLGLSDTQYF
TGTGCCAGCAGTTACTTGGGACTTTCAGATACGCAGTATTTT
>TRBJ2-7|many|TRBD1|TRBV20-1
CSARDGNRGSYEQYF
TGCAGTGCTAGAGATGGCAACAGGGGCTCCTACGAGCAGTACTTC
>TRBJ2-1|few|-|TRBV6-1
CASRPRPTGSYNEQFF
TGTGCCAGCAGACCCAGACCTACCGGCTCCTACAATGAGCAGTTCTTC
>TRBJ2-1|few|-|TRBV27
CASRLDGTLSSYNEQFF
TGTGCCAGCAGACTAGACGGGACCTTAAGCTCCTACAATGAGCAGTTCTTC
>TRBJ1-3|-|-|TRBV6-5
CASSYSPRGTIYF
TGTGCCAGCAGTTACTCCCCCCGGGGCACCATATATTTT
>TRBJ2-1|-|-|TRBV11-2
CASSQERGGATGNEQFF
TGCGCCAGCAGCCAAGAACGCGGGGGCGCGACAGGAAATGAGCAGTTCTTC
>TRBJ1-1|few|TRBD1|TRBV7-3
CASSPQGGGGSTEAFF
TGTGCCAGCAGCCCCCAGGGGGGCGGGGGATCCACTGAAGCTTTCTTT
>TRBJ1-2|many|-|TRBV20-1
CSARGAYGYTF
TGCAGTGCACGGGGGGCATATGGCTACACCTTC
>TRBJ2-7|few|TRBD2|TRBV4-1
CASSHHPGSGRAYEQYF
TGCGCCAGCAGCCACCACCCAGGGAGCGGGAGGGCTTACGAGCAGTACTTC
>TRBJ1-2|-|-|TRBV6-5
CASSYNLPGQANYGYTF
TGTGCCAGCAGTTATAATCTCCCGGGCCAGGCGAACTATGGCTACACCTTC
>TRBJ2-1|few|-|TRBV7-8
CASSLGAGTNNEQFF
TGTGCCAGCAGCTTAGGCGCCGGGACCAACAATGAGCAGTTCTTC
>TRBJ2-2|many|-|TRBV3-1
CASSQVSGELFF
TGTGCCAGCAGCCAAGTTAGTGGGGAGCTGTTTTTT
>TRBJ2-7|many|TRBD1|TRBV7-2
CASSKDRGGSGEQYF
TGTGCCAGCAGTAAAGACAGGGGCGGCAGTGGCGAGCAGTACTTC
>TRBJ1-1|-|-|TRBV5-1
CASSLLARPNTEAFF
TGCGCCAGCAGCTTGCTCGCCAGGCCGAACACTGAAGCTTTCTTT
>TRBJ1-6|many|-|TRBV27
CASTRQPALNNSPLHF
TGTGCCAGCACTAGACAGCCCGCATTGAATAATTCACCCCTCCACTTT
>TRBJ1-5|few|-|TRBV6-5
CASSCSSGNQPQHF
TGTGCCAGCAGTTGCTCATCGGGCAATCAGCCCCAGCATTTT
>TRBJ2-3|many|TRBD2|TRBV6-2/TRBV6-3
CASSYSGAGGPGNTDTQYF
TGTGCCAGCAGTTACTCAGGAGCGGGAGGGCCCGGTAACACAGATACGCAGTATTTT
>TRBJ2-1|many|-|TRBV7-3
CASSSTLGGEQFF
TGTGCCAGCAGCTCAACCCTAGGGGGTGAGCAGTTCTTC
>TRBJ2-5|-|-|TRBV4-3
CASGQDEGETQYF
TGCGCCAGCGGCCAAGATGAGGGTGAGACCCAGTACTTC
>TRBJ2-7|many|-|TRBV30
CAWSRTFRGSYEQYF
TGTGCCTGGAGTCGAACATTCAGGGGTTCCTACGAGCAGTACTTC
>TRBJ2-7|many|TRBD1|TRBV27
CASRPGQGLHEQYF
TGTGCCAGCCGTCCGGGACAGGGTCTCCACGAGCAGTACTTC
>TRBJ2-1|many|-|TRBV24-1
CATSDFGVPEQFF
TGTGCCACCAGTGATTTTGGGGTACCCGAGCAGTTCTTC
>TRBJ2-7|-|TRBD2|TRBV12-3/TRBV12-4
CASSLTGGSREQYF
TGTGCCAGCAGTTTGACTGGCGGGAGTCGGGAGCAGTACTTC
>TRBJ1-6|few|-|TRBV3-1
CASSHVSGGFHNSPLHF
TGTGCCAGCAGCCACGTTTCGGGCGGTTTCCATAATTCACCCCTCCACTTT
>TRBJ2-2|many|-|TRBV14
CASSRGWGGELFF
TGTGCCAGCAGTCGGGGATGGGGCGGGGAGCTGTTTTTT
>TRBJ2-7|-|TRBD2|TRBV6-2/TRBV6-3
CAGRTTSGRYEQYF
TGTGCCGGCAGGACAACTAGCGGGAGATACGAGCAGTACTTC
>TRBJ2-3|many|TRBD1|TRBV27
CASSLSPSRGDTQYF
TGTGCCAGCAGTTTATCGCCTAGCAGGGGGGATACGCAGTATTTT
>TRBJ2-1|many|TRBD2|TRBV2
CASMGLAGGFYEQFF
TGTGCCAGCATGGGGCTAGCGGGAGGGTTTTATGAGCAGTTCTTC
>TRBJ2-5|few|TRBD2|TRBV10-2
CASSEGRGRADAQYF
TGCGCCAGCAGTGAGGGGAGGGGCCGTGCGGACGCCCAGTACTTC
>TRBJ2-7|-|-|TRBV27
CASSLSGQLYEQYF
TGTGCCAGCAGTTTATCTGGACAGCTCTACGAGCAGTACTTC
>TRBJ2-7|many|TRBD2|TRBV20-1
CSARRASGSNEQYF
TGCAGTGCTAGGAGGGCTAGCGGGAGTAACGAGCAGTACTTC
>TRBJ1-2|-|-|TRBV25-1
CASSDPGRTYGYTF
TGTGCCAGCAGTGACCCAGGACGGACCTATGGCTACACCTTC
>TRBJ2-7|many|-|TRBV28
CAGGRTSSYEQYF
TGTGCCGGAGGGAGAACCTCCTCCTACGAGCAGTACTTC
>TRBJ2-7|few|TRBD2|TRBV15
CATSTNPSGPDLSYEQYF
TGTGCCACCAGCACCAACCCTAGCGGGCCCGACCTCTCCTACGAGCAGTACTTC
>TRBJ2-3|-|-|TRBV5-1
CASSILTDTQYF
TGCGCCAGCAGTATCCTCACAGATACGCAGTATTTT
>TRBJ2-3|many|-|TRBV7-3
CASSPGLTSLSTDTQYF
TGTGCCAGCAGCCCGGGGCTGACTAGTCTTAGCACAGATACGCAGTATTTT
>TRBJ2-1|-|-|TRBV24-1
CATSDLASFEQFF
TGTGCCACCAGTGATTTGGCGAGCTTTGAGCAGTTCTTC
>TRBJ1-3|-|TRBD1|TRBV6-1
CASGDRGLGNTIYF
TGTGCCAGCGGGGACAGGGGGCTTGGAAACACCATATATTTT
>TRBJ1-2|few|TRBD1|TRBV27
CASSPSSAQGALGYTF
TGTGCCAGCAGTCCCTCCTCAGCCCAGGGGGCGCTTGGCTACACCTTC
>TRBJ2-1|few|-|TRBV7-8
CASSPGNWFFF
TGTGCCAGCAGCCCCGGAAACTGGTTCTTCTTC
>TRBJ2-7|many|-|TRBV7-2
CASNLGPPYEQYF
TGTGCCAGCAACCTAGGCCCTCCCTACGAGCAGTACTTC
>TRBJ1-1|many|-|TRBV28
CASTIGGRMEAFF
TGTGCCAGCACCATTGGCGGCAGAATGGAAGCTTTCTTT
>TRBJ1-5|-|-|TRBV4-1
CASSQDGASNQPQHF
TGCGCCAGCAGCCAAGATGGAGCTAGCAATCAGCCCCAGCATTTT
>TRBJ1-1|few|-|TRBV6-2/TRBV6-3
CASNQGRRTEAFF
TGTGCCAGCAACCAGGGCCGACGGACTGAAGCTTTCTTT
>TRBJ2-1|-|-|TRBV5-8
CASSLVTGPTDEQFF
TGTGCCAGCAGCTTGGTAACAGGGCCAACCGATGAGCAGTTCTTC